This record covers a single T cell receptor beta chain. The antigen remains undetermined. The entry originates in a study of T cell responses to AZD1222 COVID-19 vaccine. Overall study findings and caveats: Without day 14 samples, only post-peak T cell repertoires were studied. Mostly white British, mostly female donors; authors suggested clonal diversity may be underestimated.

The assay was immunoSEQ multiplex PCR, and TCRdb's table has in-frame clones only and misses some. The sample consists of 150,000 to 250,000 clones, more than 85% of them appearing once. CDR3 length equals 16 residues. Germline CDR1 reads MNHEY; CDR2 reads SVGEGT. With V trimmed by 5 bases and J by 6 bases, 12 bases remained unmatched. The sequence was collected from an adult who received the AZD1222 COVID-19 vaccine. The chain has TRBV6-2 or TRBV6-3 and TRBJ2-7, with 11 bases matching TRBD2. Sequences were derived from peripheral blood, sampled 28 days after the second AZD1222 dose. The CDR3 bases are TGTGCCAGCAGTCAAAATCTAGCGGGAGGACGTGCCGAGCAGTACTTC. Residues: CASSQNLAGGRAEQYF.